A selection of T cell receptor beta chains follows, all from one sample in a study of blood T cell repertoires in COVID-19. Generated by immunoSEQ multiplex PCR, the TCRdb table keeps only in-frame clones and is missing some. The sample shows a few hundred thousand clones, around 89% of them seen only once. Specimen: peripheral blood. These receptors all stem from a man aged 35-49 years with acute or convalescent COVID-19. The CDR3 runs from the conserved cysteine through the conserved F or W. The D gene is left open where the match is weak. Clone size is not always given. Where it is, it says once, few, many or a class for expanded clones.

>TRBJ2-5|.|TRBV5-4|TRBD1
CASSTGTEQETQYF
TGTGCCAGCAGCACCGGGACAGAGCAAGAGACCCAGTACTTC
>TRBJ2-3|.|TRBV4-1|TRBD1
CASSPSLGTGSDTQYF
TGCGCCAGCAGCCCTAGCTTGGGGACAGGGTCAGATACGCAGTATTTT
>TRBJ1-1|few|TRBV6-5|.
CASSYSAGAAKGAFF
TGTGCCAGCAGTTACTCGGCAGGGGCAGCCAAAGGGGCTTTCTTT
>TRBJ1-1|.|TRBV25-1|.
CASSEEGTEAFF
TGTGCCAGCAGTGAAGAGGGAACTGAAGCTTTCTTT
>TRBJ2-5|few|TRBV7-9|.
CASRAGLRETQYF
TGTGCCAGCAGGGCCGGGTTACGAGAGACCCAGTACTTC
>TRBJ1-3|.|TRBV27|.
CASSLTGPRDTIYF
TGTGCCAGCAGTTTAACAGGGCCAAGGGACACCATATATTTT
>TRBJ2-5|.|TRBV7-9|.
CASSLPGETQYF
TGTGCCAGCAGCTTACCCGGGGAGACCCAGTACTTC
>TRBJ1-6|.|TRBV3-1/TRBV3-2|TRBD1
CASSQDGNTGTGVNSPLHF
TGTGCCAGCAGCCAAGACGGAAACACCGGGACAGGGGTTAATTCACCCCTCCACTTT
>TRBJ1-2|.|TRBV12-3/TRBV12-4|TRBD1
CASSWGTAYGYTF
TGTGCCAGCAGTTGGGGGACAGCCTATGGCTACACCTTC
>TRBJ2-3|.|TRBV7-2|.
CASSLVVSTDTQYF
TGTGCCAGCAGCTTAGTAGTTAGCACAGATACGCAGTATTTT
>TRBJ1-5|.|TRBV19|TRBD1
CASEQGVGSNQPQHF
TGTGCCAGTGAACAGGGGGTGGGTAGCAATCAGCCCCAGCATTTT
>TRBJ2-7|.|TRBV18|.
CASSPRGNGYEQYF
TGTGCCAGCTCACCAAGAGGGAATGGCTACGAGCAGTACTTC
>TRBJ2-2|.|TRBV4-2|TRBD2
CASSQEIFLAGGGTGELFF
TGTGCCAGCAGCCAAGAAATCTTTCTAGCGGGAGGGGGAACCGGGGAGCTGTTTTTT
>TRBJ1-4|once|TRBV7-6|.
CASSYGDEKLFF
TGTGCCAGCAGCTACGGGGATGAAAAACTGTTTTTT
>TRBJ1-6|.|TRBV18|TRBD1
CASSPSGTGTGSYNSPLHF
TGTGCCAGCTCACCATCGGGGACAGGGACGGGGTCCTATAATTCACCCCTCCACTTT
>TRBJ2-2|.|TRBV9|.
CASRKGWDTGELFF
TGTGCCAGCAGAAAGGGGTGGGACACCGGGGAGCTGTTTTTT
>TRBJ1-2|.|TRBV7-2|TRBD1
CASSLDQGAGGYTF
TGTGCCAGCAGCTTAGACCAGGGGGCAGGTGGCTACACCTTC
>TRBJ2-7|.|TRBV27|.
CASSTTSLGGGRYEQYF
TGTGCCAGCAGTACAACTAGTCTGGGCGGCGGGCGATACGAGCAGTACTTC
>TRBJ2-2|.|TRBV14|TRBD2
CASSALGGETGELFF
TGTGCCAGCAGCGCCCTGGGAGGGGAGACCGGGGAGCTGTTTTTT
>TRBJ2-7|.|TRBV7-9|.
CASSLDLAGREYF
TGTGCCAGCAGCTTAGACCTAGCCGGGAGAGAGTACTTC
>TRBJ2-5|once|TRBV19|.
CASSINRQETQYF
TGTGCCAGTAGTATAAATCGGCAAGAGACCCAGTACTTC
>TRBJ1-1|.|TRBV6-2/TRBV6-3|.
CASSSREETEAFF
TGTGCCAGCAGTTCTAGGGAGGAGACTGAAGCTTTCTTT
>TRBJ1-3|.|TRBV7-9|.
CASSFPIRGGSGNTIYF
TGTGCCAGCAGCTTCCCAATTCGCGGCGGTTCTGGAAACACCATATATTTT
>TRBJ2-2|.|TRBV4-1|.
CACGATGELFF
TGCGCCTGCGGGGCCACCGGGGAGCTGTTTTTT
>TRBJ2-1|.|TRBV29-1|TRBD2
CSVGLAGVGEQFF
TGCAGCGTGGGACTAGCGGGAGTTGGTGAGCAGTTCTTC
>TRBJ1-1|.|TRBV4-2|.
CASSQDLGVRTEAFF
TGTGCCAGCAGCCAAGATTTGGGCGTCAGAACTGAAGCTTTCTTT
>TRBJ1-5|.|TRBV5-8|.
CASSGIGGSNQPQHF
TGTGCCAGCAGCGGGATCGGAGGAAGCAATCAGCCCCAGCATTTT
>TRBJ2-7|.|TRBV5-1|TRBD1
CASSSGQGEGEQYF
TGCGCCAGCAGCTCGGGACAGGGGGAAGGGGAGCAGTACTTC
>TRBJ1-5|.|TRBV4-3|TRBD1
CASSRDRASNQPQHF
TGCGCCAGCAGCCGCGACAGGGCAAGCAATCAGCCCCAGCATTTT
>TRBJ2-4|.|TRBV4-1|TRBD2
CASSQDWEGVANIQYF
TGCGCCAGCAGCCAAGATTGGGAGGGCGTGGCAAACATTCAGTACTTC
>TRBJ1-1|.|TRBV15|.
CATSRDLYQGNTEAFF
TGTGCCACCAGCAGAGATCTTTACCAGGGGAACACTGAAGCTTTCTTT
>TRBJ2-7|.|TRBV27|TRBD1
CASSERIASSGQGYEQYF
TGTGCCAGCAGTGAGCGGATAGCCTCTTCGGGACAGGGTTACGAGCAGTACTTC
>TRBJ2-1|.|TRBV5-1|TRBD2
CASSFLSFSRGDEQFF
TGCGCCAGCAGCTTCCTGTCCTTCAGCCGGGGGGATGAGCAGTTCTTC
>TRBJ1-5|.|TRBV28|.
CASSPRRGLSNQPQHF
TGTGCCAGCAGTCCTCGCCGGGGGTTAAGCAATCAGCCCCAGCATTTT
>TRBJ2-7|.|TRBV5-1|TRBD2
CASSRSGRELYEQYF
TGCGCCAGCAGCCGTAGCGGGAGGGAACTCTACGAGCAGTACTTC
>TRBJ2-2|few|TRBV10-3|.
CAVTQTTGELFF
TGTGCCGTCACCCAGACAACCGGGGAGCTGTTTTTT
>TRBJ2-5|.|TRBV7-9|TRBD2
CASSETSGSGAMYQETQYF
TGTGCCAGCAGCGAGACTAGCGGGAGTGGGGCCATGTACCAAGAGACCCAGTACTTC
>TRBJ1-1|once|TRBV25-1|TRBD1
CASSHRGLNTEAFF
TGTGCCAGCAGCCACAGGGGGCTGAACACTGAAGCTTTCTTT
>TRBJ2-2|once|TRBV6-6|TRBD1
CASSRYSMQGARTGELFF
TGTGCCAGCAGCCGATATTCAATGCAGGGGGCTAGGACCGGGGAGCTGTTTTTT
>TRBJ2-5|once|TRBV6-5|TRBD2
CASSYSLAGGQETQYF
TGTGCCAGCAGTTACTCACTAGCGGGGGGGCAAGAGACCCAGTACTTC
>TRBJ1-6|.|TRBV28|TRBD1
CASSRTGYRFNSPLHF
TGTGCCAGCAGCAGGACAGGGTATAGGTTTAATTCACCCCTCCACTTT
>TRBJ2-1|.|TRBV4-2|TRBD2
CASRLGEGLVGFNEQFF
TGTGCCAGCAGGCTAGGCGAGGGACTAGTCGGGTTCAATGAGCAGTTCTTC
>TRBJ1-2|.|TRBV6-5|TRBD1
CASSSRTGGGYGYTF
TGTGCCAGCAGTTCAAGGACAGGGGGGGGCTATGGCTACACCTTC
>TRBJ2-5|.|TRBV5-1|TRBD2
CASSLGLAGDIQETQYF
TGCGCCAGCAGCTTGGGACTAGCGGGAGACATCCAAGAGACCCAGTACTTC
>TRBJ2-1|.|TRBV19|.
CASSIVTGSWEQFF
TGTGCCAGTAGTATAGTCACGGGATCATGGGAGCAGTTCTTC
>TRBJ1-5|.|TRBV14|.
CASSQQSNQPQHF
TGTGCCAGCAGCCAACAGAGCAATCAGCCCCAGCATTTT
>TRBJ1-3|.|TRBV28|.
CASSLTRGGVGNTIYF
TGTGCCAGCAGTTTAACGCGAGGGGGTGTCGGAAACACCATATATTTT
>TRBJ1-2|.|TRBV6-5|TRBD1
CASSRRQGAYGYTF
TGTGCCAGCAGCCGAAGACAGGGGGCCTATGGCTACACCTTC